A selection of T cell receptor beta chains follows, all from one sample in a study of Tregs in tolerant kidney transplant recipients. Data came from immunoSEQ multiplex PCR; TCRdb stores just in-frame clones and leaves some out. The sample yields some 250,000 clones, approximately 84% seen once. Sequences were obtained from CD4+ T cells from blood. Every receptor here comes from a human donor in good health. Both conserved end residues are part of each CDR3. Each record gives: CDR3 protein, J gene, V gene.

CASSLDGTGDHEQYF | TRBJ2-7 | TRBV11-3
CASSIGGQATYEQYF | TRBJ2-7 | TRBV19
CATSRAGTGLLFYEQYF | TRBJ2-7 | TRBV15
CASSEGLEGYTF | TRBJ1-2 | TRBV19
CASSPRDYRAYNEQFF | TRBJ2-1 | TRBV7-8
CSVTGHPSGYTF | TRBJ1-2 | TRBV29-1
CAWSVGRPFSRPQHF | TRBJ1-5 | TRBV30
CASSLRDRGKGYEKLFF | TRBJ1-4 | TRBV7-9
CASSLSPGGTYNEQFF | TRBJ2-1 | TRBV5-1
CASGLGRLAGAANTGELFF | TRBJ2-2 | TRBV12-5
CAISESGLGVYGYTF | TRBJ1-2 | TRBV10-3
CASSLALAGGETQYF | TRBJ2-5 | TRBV7-2
CASSPQGLRSGNTIYF | TRBJ1-3 | TRBV14
CAWSQGDLPNTEAFF | TRBJ1-1 | TRBV30
CASSLRLAGGYEQYF | TRBJ2-7 | TRBV5-1
CASSRQTSTDTQYF | TRBJ2-3 | TRBV27
CASNLGGVSLQNYGYTF | TRBJ1-2 | TRBV5-8
CAWSQAGGPEFF | TRBJ2-1 | TRBV30
CASSLVLPGELFF | TRBJ2-2 | TRBV11-2
CASSPSSSGWQNTEAFF | TRBJ1-1 | TRBV18
CASSPVPSNEKLFF | TRBJ1-4 | TRBV7-9
CASSEPTPPGPHTQYF | TRBJ2-3 | TRBV6-1
CASTLRGHTGELFF | TRBJ2-2 | TRBV5-1
CASSPRLAGISDTQYF | TRBJ2-3 | TRBV9
CASSLGQGARETQYF | TRBJ2-5 | TRBV2
CATSRALGGGQKTQYF | TRBJ2-5 | TRBV15
CASGTSGRTSYEQYF | TRBJ2-7 | TRBV28
CASSLTGPSTDTQYF | TRBJ2-3 | TRBV2
CASSHGPTSSGNTIYF | TRBJ1-3 | TRBV18
CASSLQMGASTEQYF | TRBJ2-7 | TRBV14
CASHRSGNTIYF | TRBJ1-3 | TRBV19
CASSSGSTGQYF | TRBJ2-7 | TRBV7-6
CAPQRVATEQGNEQFF | TRBJ2-1 | TRBV19
CASSYSPSAIGELFF | TRBJ2-2 | TRBV6-6
CASSLGASGRIGDTQYF | TRBJ2-3 | TRBV11-2
CASSSGSAYEQYF | TRBJ2-7 | TRBV5-1
CSALSSGNTIYF | TRBJ1-3 | TRBV29-1
CASSLGQGDSPLHF | TRBJ1-6 | TRBV5-1
CASSTTGTRLNTEAFF | TRBJ1-1 | TRBV11-2
CASSQVMVGEKLFF | TRBJ1-4 | TRBV6-1
CASSSPGGGTEAFF | TRBJ1-1 | TRBV6-5
CASSLVPSGGPYNEQFF | TRBJ2-1 | TRBV5-1
CASSEYYGREAFF | TRBJ1-1 | TRBV4-1